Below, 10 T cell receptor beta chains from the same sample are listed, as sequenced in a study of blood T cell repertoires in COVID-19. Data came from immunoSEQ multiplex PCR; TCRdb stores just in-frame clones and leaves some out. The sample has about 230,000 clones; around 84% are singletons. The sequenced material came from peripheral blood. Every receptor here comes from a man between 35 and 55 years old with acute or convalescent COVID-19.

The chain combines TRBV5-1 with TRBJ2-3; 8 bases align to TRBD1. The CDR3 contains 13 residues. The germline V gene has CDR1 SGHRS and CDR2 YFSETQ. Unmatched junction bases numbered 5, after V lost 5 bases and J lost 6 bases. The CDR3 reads CASRDRVTDTQYF. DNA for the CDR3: TGCGCCAGCAGGGACAGGGTAACCGATACGCAGTATTTT.

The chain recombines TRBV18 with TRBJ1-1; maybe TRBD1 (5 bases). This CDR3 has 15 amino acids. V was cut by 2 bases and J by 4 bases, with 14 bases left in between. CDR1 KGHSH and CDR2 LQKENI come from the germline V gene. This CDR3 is CASSPTQGLSTEAFF. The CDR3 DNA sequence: TGTGCCAGCTCACCAACCCAGGGTCTGTCCACTGAAGCTTTCTTT.

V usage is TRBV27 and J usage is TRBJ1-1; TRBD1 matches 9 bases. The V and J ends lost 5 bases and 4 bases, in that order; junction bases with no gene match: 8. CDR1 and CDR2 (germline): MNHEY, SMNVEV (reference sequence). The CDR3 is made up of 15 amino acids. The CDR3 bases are TGTGCCAGCAGTCCGTTGGGACAGGGAACCACTGAAGCTTTCTTT. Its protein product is CASSPLGQGTTEAFF.

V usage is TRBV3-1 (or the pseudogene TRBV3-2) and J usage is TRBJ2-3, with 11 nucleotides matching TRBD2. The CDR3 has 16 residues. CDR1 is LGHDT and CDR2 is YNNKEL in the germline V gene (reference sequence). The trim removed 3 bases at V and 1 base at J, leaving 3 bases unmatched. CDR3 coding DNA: TGTGCCAGCAGCCAGCCGGGACTAGCGGGCACAGATACGCAGTATTTT. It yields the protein CASSQPGLAGTDTQYF.

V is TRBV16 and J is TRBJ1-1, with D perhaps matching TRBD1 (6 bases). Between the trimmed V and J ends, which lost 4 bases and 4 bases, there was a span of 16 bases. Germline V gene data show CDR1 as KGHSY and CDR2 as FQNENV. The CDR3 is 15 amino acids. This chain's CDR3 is CASSPEQGEGTEAFF. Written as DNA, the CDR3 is TGTGCCAGCAGCCCAGAACAGGGCGAGGGCACTGAAGCTTTCTTT.

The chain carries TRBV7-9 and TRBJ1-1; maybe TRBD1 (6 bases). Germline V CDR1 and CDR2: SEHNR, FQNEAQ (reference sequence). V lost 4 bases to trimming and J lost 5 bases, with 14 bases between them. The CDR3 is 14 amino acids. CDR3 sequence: CASSYDRPDTEAFF. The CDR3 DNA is TGTGCCAGCAGCTATGACAGGCCCGATACTGAAGCTTTCTTT.

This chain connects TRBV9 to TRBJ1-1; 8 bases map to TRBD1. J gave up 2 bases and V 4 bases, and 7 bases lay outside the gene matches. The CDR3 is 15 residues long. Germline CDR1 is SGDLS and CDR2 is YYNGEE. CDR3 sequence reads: CASSPRTGSNTEAFF. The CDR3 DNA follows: TGTGCCAGCAGCCCTCGGACAGGGTCCAACACTGAAGCTTTCTTT.

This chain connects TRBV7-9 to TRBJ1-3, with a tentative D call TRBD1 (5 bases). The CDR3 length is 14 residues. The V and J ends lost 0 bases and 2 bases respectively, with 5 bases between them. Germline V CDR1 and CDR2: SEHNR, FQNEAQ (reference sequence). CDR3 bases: TGTGCCAGCAGCTTAGCAGGGGCTGGAAACACCATATATTTT. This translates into CASSLAGAGNTIYF. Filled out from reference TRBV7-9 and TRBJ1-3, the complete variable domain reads DTGVSQNPRHKITKRGQNVTFRCDPISEHNRLYWYRQTLGQGPEFLTYFQNEAQLEKSRLLSDRFSAERPKGSFSTLEIQRTEQGDSAMYLCASSLAGAGNTIYFGEGSWLTVV.

This CDR3 is CASSPGGQIGGQETQYF. The CDR3 nucleotides are TGTGCCAGCAGCCCCGGTGGACAGATAGGTGGTCAAGAGACCCAGTACTTC. This chain joins TRBV5-6 and TRBJ2-5, with TRBD1 as a possible D gene (6 bases). Trimming stripped 4 bases from V and 2 bases from J, with 21 bases between. The CDR3 runs 17 residues. Germline lookup yields CDR1 SGHDT and CDR2 YYEEEE.

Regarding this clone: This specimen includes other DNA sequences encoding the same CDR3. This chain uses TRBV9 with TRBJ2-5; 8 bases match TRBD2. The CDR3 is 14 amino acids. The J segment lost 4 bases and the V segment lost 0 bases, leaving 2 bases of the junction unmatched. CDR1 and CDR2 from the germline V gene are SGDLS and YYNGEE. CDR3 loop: CASSVGGGRETQYF. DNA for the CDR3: TGTGCCAGCAGCGTAGGCGGGGGGAGAGAGACCCAGTACTTC.